This record concerns one TCR beta chain sequence. No antigen is known for it. These data come from a study of blood T cells in healthy people across ages. Notes on the study in general: The CMV status of each donor remained undetermined, and this could have confounded shifts in expanded clonotypes.

Through a sample-barcoded 5' primer and a J-beta primer mix, a second PCR was run for roughly 7 to 11 cycles. A single record per CDR3 protein comes from TCRdb applying MiXCR to the 5' RACE reads. The table has over a million distinct CDR3 sequences, roughly 59% seen once; the top ten hold approximately 7%. Germline loops: CDR1 GTSNPN, CDR2 SVGIG (reference sequence). The CDR3 consists of 15 residues. Trimming left V 1 base short and J 0 bases short, with 11 bases between. The material sequenced was blood. The TCR was taken from a man aged 18 to 35 in good health. This rearrangement joins TRBV30 to TRBJ2-3; D assignment may be TRBD1 or TRBD2 (5 bases each). The CDR3 coding sequence is TGTGCCTGGAGTGGGGGGACGGCTAGCACAGATACGCAGTATTTT. As protein: CAWSGGTASTDTQYF. Based on the CDR3 plus reference TRBV30 and TRBJ2-3, the full variable domain is SQTIHQWPATLVQPVGSPLSLECTVEGTSNPNLYWYRQAAGRGLQLLFYSVGIGQISSEVPQNLSASRPQDRQFILSSKKLLLSDSGFYLCAWSGGTASTDTQYFGPGTRLTVL.